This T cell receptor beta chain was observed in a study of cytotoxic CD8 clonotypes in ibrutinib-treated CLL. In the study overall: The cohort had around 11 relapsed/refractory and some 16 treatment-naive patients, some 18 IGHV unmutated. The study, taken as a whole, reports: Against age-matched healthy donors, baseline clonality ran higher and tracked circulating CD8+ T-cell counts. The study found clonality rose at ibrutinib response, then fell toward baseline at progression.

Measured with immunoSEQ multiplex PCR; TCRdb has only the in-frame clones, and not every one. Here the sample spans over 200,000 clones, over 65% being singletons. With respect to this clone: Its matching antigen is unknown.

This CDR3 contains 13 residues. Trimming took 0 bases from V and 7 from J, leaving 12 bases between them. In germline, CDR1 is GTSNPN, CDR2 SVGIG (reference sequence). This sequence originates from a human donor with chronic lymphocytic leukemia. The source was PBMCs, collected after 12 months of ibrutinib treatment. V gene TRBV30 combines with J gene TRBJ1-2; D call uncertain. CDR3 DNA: TGTGCCTGGAGTGTATCCGGCCTGGGTGGCTACACCTTC. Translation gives CAWSVSGLGGYTF.